The 18 T cell receptor beta chains below come from one sample, sequenced in a study of T-cell memory formation after mild COVID-19. TCRdb itself ran the 5' RACE reads through MiXCR, one entry per CDR3 protein. The table has about 360,000 distinct CDR3 sequences, approximately 14% seen once. Sequences were obtained from PBMCs or a T cell subset sorted from them (not recorded which). These TCRs come from a man between 18 and 35 years old who had mild COVID-19 (a few samples of this study predate the infection). Cell type and time point are not known.

The rearrangement joins TRBV7-9 to TRBJ1-2; TRBD1 matches 9 bases. V lost 4 bases and J lost 5; bases outside the gene matches: 8. CDR3 length equals 15 residues. The germline V gene has CDR1 SEHNR and CDR2 FQNEAQ (reference sequence). CDR3 coding DNA: TGTGCCAGCAGCTCACAGGGGGCCCAAGGTTATGGCTACACCTTC. This sequence encodes CASSSQGAQGYGYTF.

This chain joins TRBV6-5 and TRBJ1-5, with D possibly being TRBD1 (6 bases). There are 14 residues in the CDR3. Germline CDR1 is MNHEY and CDR2 is SVGAGI. Trimming stripped 8 bases from V and 6 bases from J, with 17 bases between. CDR3 sequence reads: CASGDGQRVQPQHF. The CDR3 coding sequence is TGTGCCAGCGGGGACGGACAGAGGGTTCAGCCCCAGCATTTT.

This clonotype came up a few times. The rearrangement uses TRBV20-1 and TRBJ2-1; 15 positions agree with TRBD2. CDR3 length: 15 residues. The V gene's germline CDR1 is DFQATT and CDR2 SNEGSKA (reference sequence). V lost 6 bases to trimming and J lost 7 bases; unmatched junction nucleotides: 7. The CDR3 nucleotides read TGCAGTGCCGGAGGGACTAGCGGGGGGCCTAATGAGCAGTTCTTC. Protein: CSAGGTSGGPNEQFF.

This clonotype was seen only a few times. The rearrangement uses TRBV15 and TRBJ2-2; D unresolved. This CDR3 region has 16 residues. From germline, CDR1 is LNHNV and CDR2 YYDKDF (reference sequence). V gave up 5 bases and J gave up 0 bases, with 13 bases separating them. The CDR3 bases are TGTGCCACCAGCCTACCTTGGGGTTCGAACACCGGGGAGCTGTTTTTT. It translates to CATSLPWGSNTGELFF.

To note about this clonotype: A clone one base away is much larger, so this may be a read error. CDR3 nucleotides: TGCAGTCTGTCCGGGAGCCACTACGAGCAGTACTTC. This translates into CSLSGSHYEQYF. The chain has TRBV20-1 and TRBJ2-7; TRBD2 is a possible D gene (6 bases). This CDR3 is 12 amino acids long. From germline, CDR1 is DFQATT and CDR2 SNEGSKA (reference sequence). V lost 8 bases, J lost 3 bases, and 14 bases lay in between.

This rearrangement joins TRBV14 to TRBJ2-5; no clear D gene. Between the trimmed V and J ends, which lost 4 bases and 5 bases, there was a span of 14 bases. The CDR3 length is 14 residues. Germline loops: CDR1 SGHDN, CDR2 FVKESK. The CDR3 DNA follows: TGTGCCAGCAGCCCCCCCGGGTACGGCGAGACCCAGTACTTC. Translation gives CASSPPGYGETQYF.

The chain carries TRBV11-2 and TRBJ2-7; the D is unclear. The germline gives CDR1 SGHAT, CDR2 FQNNGV. The V and J ends lost 1 base and 4 bases respectively, with 8 bases between them. CDR3 length equals 13 residues. CDR3 protein: CASSLVSEYEQYF. CDR3 nucleotides: TGTGCCAGCAGCTTAGTGTCAGAATACGAGCAGTACTTC.

The chain joins TRBV25-1 to TRBJ2-1, with unresolved D. The CDR3 has 15 residues. The V and J ends lost 0 bases and 0 bases respectively, with 6 bases between them. The germline V gene encodes CDR1 MGHDK and CDR2 SYGVNS. Here the CDR3 reads CASSEYGSSYNEQFF. The CDR3 DNA reads TGTGCCAGCAGTGAATACGGCAGCTCCTACAATGAGCAGTTCTTC.

This clonotype was detected ten times or more. The gene calls are TRBV6-4 and TRBJ2-2; unclear D gene. The V gene's germline CDR1 is MRHNA and CDR2 SNTAGT. The V end was cut by 3 bases, the J end by 0 bases, with 2 bases between. The CDR3 length is 13 residues. The CDR3 reads CASSEANTGELFF. The CDR3 nucleotides read TGTGCCAGCAGTGAGGCGAACACCGGGGAGCTGTTTTTT.

J is TRBJ2-5 and V is TRBV9; TRBD2 is a possible D gene (6 bases). Trimming removed 0 bases at V and 5 bases at J, with 11 bases between. This CDR3 spans 14 amino acids. The germline V gene has CDR1 SGDLS and CDR2 YYNGEE. As DNA, the CDR3 is TGTGCCAGCAGCGTAGGGGGGGTGCGGGAGACCCAGTACTTC. Its translation: CASSVGGVRETQYF.

The V gene is TRBV5-1, the J gene TRBJ2-3, with a tentative D call TRBD2 (5 bases). Germline V lookup: CDR1 SGHRS, CDR2 YFSETQ. The V and J ends lost 3 bases and 4 bases respectively, with 15 bases between them. The CDR3 has 15 amino acids. The CDR3 sequence: CASSSWTEGADTQYF. The CDR3 nucleotides are TGCGCCAGCAGCTCTTGGACTGAAGGTGCAGATACGCAGTATTTT.

This clonotype has more than one count but fewer than ten. J is TRBJ2-1 and V is TRBV5-1; the match to TRBD2 covers 11 bases. The CDR3 extends over 15 amino acids. Germline CDR1 reads SGHRS; CDR2 reads YFSETQ. Trimming at V came to 4 bases and at J to 4 bases, leaving 4 bases not matched to a gene. The chain's CDR3 is CASSGTSGLYNEQFF. The CDR3 coding sequence is TGCGCCAGCAGCGGGACTAGCGGTCTTTACAATGAGCAGTTCTTC.

V is TRBV6-2 or TRBV6-3 and J is TRBJ2-3; 8 bases map to TRBD2. Germline loops: CDR1 MNHEY, CDR2 SVGEGT. The CDR3 sequence is 14 residues long. V shed 7 bases and J 6 bases; nucleotides not matched to a gene: 9. In nucleotides, the CDR3 is TGTGCCAGCACCTCAGCGGGGGAGGTGGATACGCAGTATTTT. Protein sequence: CASTSAGEVDTQYF.

V gene TRBV7-2 combines with J gene TRBJ2-3; 9 bases fit TRBD2. Germline V gives CDR1 SGHTA, CDR2 FQGNSA. V was clipped by 6 bases and J by 0 bases; unmatched bases: 7. This CDR3 is built from 16 residues. The CDR3 region is CASSRGGGVSTDTQYF. The CDR3 nucleotides are TGTGCCAGCAGTAGGGGCGGGGGGGTTAGCACAGATACGCAGTATTTT. The complete variable domain, with remaining parts taken from reference TRBV7-2 and TRBJ2-3, reads GAGVSQSPSNKVTEKGKDVELRCDPISGHTALYWYRQSLGQGLEFLIYFQGNSAPDKSGLPSDRFSAERTGGSVSTLTIQRTQQEDSAVYLCASSRGGGVSTDTQYFGPGTRLTVL.

The genes are TRBV15 and TRBJ2-5; D is undetermined. Germline CDR1 and CDR2: LNHNV and YYDKDF (reference sequence). The ends were cut back, 0 bases at V and 1 base at J, with 3 bases in the middle. This CDR3 is 13 amino acids long. CDR3: CATSRDIQETQYF. CDR3 DNA: TGTGCCACCAGCAGAGACATCCAAGAGACCCAGTACTTC.

This chain connects TRBV20-1 to TRBJ2-3; no reliable D call. Germline values: CDR1 DFQATT, CDR2 SNEGSKA (reference sequence). The CDR3 is made up of 15 amino acids. The ends were cut back, 6 bases at V and 3 bases at J, with 19 bases in the middle. CDR3 region: CSALRTPHATDTQYF. For the CDR3, the DNA is TGCAGTGCCCTACGGACGCCACACGCAACAGATACGCAGTATTTT.

The table lists this clonotype with a few counts. The rearrangement links TRBV24-1 to TRBJ1-5, with a weak D call TRBD1 (6 bases). The germline CDR1 and CDR2 sequences are KGHDR and SFDVKD. The CDR3 extends over 17 amino acids. The V end lost 9 bases, the J end lost 4 bases, and 24 bases lay between the germline ends. The CDR3: CATETVRPRGINQPQHF. For the CDR3, the DNA is TGTGCCACCGAAACAGTCCGACCAAGGGGGATAAATCAGCCCCAGCATTTT.

The gene calls are TRBV11-2 and TRBJ2-3; D possibly corresponds to TRBD2 (6 bases). Germline loops: CDR1 SGHAT, CDR2 FQNNGV. Trimming shortened V by 3 bases and J by 2 bases, and 12 bases separated the two germline ends. This CDR3 is 15 amino acids long. The CDR3 is CASSFEGTFTDTQYF. In DNA, the CDR3 is TGTGCCAGCAGCTTTGAGGGGACTTTCACAGATACGCAGTATTTT.